This T cell receptor (beta chain) was sequenced during a study of response to subunit inactivated influenza vaccine. Germline values: CDR1 SQVTM, CDR2 ANQGSEA. There are 13 residues in the CDR3. Trimming stripped 7 bases from V and 2 bases from J, with 15 bases between. Findings and caveats of the study: After each seasonal influenza vaccination, few new T cells are recruited, the authors suggested.

Each CDR3 protein gets one entry after TCRdb re-called the RT-PCR reads with MiXCR. The data hold hundreds of thousands of distinct CDR3 sequences, with less than 20% observed a single time. This clonotype occurred a few times. Its matching antigen is unknown. The sequenced sample was PBMCs from blood, obtained roughly 5 days after vaccination. The chain links TRBV29-1 to TRBJ2-7; no definite D call. The sequence derives from a man in his forties or fifties who received an inactivated influenza vaccine. As DNA, the CDR3 is TGCAGCGCCAAAGGGTGGGGAACCTACGAGCAGTACTTC. Translation: CSAKGWGTYEQYF.